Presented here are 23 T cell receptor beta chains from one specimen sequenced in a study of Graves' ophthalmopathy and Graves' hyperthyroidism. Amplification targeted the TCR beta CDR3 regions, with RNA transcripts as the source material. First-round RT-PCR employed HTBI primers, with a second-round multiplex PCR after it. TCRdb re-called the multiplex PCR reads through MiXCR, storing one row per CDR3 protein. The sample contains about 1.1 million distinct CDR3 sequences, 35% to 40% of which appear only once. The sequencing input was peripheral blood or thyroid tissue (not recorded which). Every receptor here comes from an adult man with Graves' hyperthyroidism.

The CDR3 DNA reads as TGCAGCGTTGGGGACTGGTTTGGGGCCAACGTCCTGACTTTC. It is translated as CSVGDWFGANVLTF. This sequence joins TRBV29-1 and TRBJ2-6; D is perhaps TRBD2 (6 bases). The CDR3 is 14 amino acids. V was shortened by 4 bases and J by 3 bases, with 10 bases between the two germline ends. Germline CDR1 is SQVTM and CDR2 is ANQGSEA.

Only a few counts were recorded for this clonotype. The CDR3 DNA sequence: TGTGCCAGCAGCGAAGGACTAGCTTCCGGGGAGCTGTTTTTT. Its protein product is CASSEGLASGELFF. J is TRBJ2-2 and V is TRBV7-3; 8 positions agree with TRBD2. CDR1 is SGHTA, CDR2 FQGTGA, per germline. V dropped 5 bases and J dropped 6; count of bases not matched to a gene: 5. The CDR3 has 14 amino acids.

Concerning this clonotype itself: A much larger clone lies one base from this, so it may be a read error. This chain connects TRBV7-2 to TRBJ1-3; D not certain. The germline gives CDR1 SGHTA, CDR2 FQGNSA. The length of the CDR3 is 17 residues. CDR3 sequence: CASSRESSGSSGTTIYF. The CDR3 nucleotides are TGTGCCAGCAGCCGGGAGTCCTCGGGGAGCTCTGGAACCACCATATATTTT.

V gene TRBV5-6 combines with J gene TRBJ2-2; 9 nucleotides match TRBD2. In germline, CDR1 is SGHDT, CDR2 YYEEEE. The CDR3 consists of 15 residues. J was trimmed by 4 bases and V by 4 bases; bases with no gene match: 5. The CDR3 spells CASSHAGGRTGELFF. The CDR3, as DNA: TGTGCCAGCAGCCATGCGGGAGGGCGCACCGGGGAGCTGTTTTTT.

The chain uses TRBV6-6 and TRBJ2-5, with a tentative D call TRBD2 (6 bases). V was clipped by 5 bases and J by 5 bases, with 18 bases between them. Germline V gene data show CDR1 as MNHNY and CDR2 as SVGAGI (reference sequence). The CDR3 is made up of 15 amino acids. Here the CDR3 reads CASSEGTGLWETQYF. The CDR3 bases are TGTGCCAGCAGTGAAGGGACGGGACTCTGGGAGACCCAGTACTTC.

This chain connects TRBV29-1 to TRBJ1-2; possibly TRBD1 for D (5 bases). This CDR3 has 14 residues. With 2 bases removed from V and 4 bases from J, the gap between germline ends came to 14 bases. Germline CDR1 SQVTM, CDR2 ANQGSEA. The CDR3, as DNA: TGCAGCGTTGAATTCCAGGACACAACCTATGGCTACACCTTC. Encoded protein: CSVEFQDTTYGYTF.

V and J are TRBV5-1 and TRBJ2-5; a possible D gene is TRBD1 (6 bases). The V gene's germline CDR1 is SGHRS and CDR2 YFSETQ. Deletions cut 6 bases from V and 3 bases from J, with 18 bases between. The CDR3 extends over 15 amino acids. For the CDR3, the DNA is TGCGCCAGCACCTCTACAGGGACACAAAAAGAGACCCAGTACTTC. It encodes CASTSTGTQKETQYF.

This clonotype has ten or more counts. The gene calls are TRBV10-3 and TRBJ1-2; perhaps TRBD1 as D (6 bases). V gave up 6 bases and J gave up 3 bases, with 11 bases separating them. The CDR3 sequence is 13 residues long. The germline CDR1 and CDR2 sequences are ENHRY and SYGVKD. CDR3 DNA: TGTGCCATCAGCTTGAGGACAGACTATGGCTACACCTTC. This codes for CAISLRTDYGYTF.

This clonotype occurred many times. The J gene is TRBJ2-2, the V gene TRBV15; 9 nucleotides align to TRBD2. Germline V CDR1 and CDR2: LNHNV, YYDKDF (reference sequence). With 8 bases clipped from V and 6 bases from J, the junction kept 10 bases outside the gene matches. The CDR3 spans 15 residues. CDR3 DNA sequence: TGTGCCACCCCAGGAGTGGCGGGAGGGCCCGGGGAGCTGTTTTTT. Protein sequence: CATPGVAGGPGELFF. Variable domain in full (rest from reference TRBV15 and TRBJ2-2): DAMVIQNPRYQVTQFGKPVTLSCSQTLNHNVMYWYQQKSSQAPKLLFHYYDKDFNNEADTPDNFQSRRPNTSFCFLDIRSPGLGDTAMYLCATPGVAGGPGELFFGEGSRLTVL.

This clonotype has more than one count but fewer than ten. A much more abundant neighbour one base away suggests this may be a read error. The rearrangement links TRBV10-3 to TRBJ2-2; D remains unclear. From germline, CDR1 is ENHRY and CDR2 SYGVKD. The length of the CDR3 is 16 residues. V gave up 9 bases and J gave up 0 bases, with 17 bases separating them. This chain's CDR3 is CAIHFARTANTGELFF. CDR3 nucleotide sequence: TGTGCCATTCACTTTGCTCGAACGGCGAACACCGGGGAGCTGTTTTTT.

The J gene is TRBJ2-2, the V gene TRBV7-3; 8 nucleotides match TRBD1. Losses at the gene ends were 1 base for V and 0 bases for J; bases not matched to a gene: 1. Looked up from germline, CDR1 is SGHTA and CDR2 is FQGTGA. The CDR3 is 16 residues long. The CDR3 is CASSLNRGTNTGELFF. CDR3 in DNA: TGTGCCAGCAGCTTAAACAGGGGGACGAACACCGGGGAGCTGTTTTTT.

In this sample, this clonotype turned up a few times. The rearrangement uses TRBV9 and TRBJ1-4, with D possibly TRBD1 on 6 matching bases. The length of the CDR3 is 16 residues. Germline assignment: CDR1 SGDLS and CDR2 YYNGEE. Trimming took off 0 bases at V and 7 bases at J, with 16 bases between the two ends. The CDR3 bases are TGTGCCAGCAGCGTAGCAATCAGGGGAGGAGGTGAAAAACTGTTTTTT. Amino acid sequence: CASSVAIRGGGEKLFF. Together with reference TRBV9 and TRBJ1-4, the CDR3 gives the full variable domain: DSGVTQTPKHLITATGQRVTLRCSPRSGDLSVYWYQQSLDQGLQFLIQYYNGEERAKGNILERFSAQQFPDLHSELNLSSLELGDSALYFCASSVAIRGGGEKLFFGSGTQLSVL.

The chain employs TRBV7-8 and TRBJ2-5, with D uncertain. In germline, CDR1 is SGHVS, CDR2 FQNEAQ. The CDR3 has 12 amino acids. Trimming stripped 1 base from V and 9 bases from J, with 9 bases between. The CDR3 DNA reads TGTGCCAGCAGCTTAGGCCGCAGCTCCCAGTACTTC. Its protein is CASSLGRSSQYF.

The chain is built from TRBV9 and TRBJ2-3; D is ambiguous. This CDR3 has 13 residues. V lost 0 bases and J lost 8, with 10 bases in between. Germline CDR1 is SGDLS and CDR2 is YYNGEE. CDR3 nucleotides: TGTGCCAGCAGCGTAGACGAATGGGTTACGCAGTATTTT. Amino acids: CASSVDEWVTQYF.

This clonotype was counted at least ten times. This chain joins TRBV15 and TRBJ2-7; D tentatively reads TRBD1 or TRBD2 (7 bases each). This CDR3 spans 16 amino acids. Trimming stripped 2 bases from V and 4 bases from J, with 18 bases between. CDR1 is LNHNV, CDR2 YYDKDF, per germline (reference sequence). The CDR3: CATSRPPAGQPYEQYF. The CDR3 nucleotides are TGTGCCACCAGCAGACCTCCAGCGGGACAGCCATACGAGCAGTACTTC. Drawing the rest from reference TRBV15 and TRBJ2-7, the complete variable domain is DAMVIQNPRYQVTQFGKPVTLSCSQTLNHNVMYWYQQKSSQAPKLLFHYYDKDFNNEADTPDNFQSRRPNTSFCFLDIRSPGLGDTAMYLCATSRPPAGQPYEQYFGPGTRLTVT.

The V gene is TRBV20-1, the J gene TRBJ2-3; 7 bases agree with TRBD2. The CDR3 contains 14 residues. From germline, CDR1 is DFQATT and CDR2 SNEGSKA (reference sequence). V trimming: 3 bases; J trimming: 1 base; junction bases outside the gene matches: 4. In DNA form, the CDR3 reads TGCAGTGCTAGGTGGCTAGCGGGCACAGATACGCAGTATTTT. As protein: CSARWLAGTDTQYF.

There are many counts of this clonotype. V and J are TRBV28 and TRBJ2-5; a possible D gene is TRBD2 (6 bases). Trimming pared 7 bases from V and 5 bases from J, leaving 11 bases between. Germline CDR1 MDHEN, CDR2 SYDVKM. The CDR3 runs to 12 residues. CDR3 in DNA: TGTGCCAGCACCGGGACTTCCGAGACCCAGTACTTC. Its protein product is CASTGTSETQYF. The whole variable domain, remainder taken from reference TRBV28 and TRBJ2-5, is DVKVTQSSRYLVKRTGEKVFLECVQDMDHENMFWYRQDPGLGLRLIYFSYDVKMKEKGDIPEGYSVSREKKERFSLILESASTNQTSMYLCASTGTSETQYFGPGTRLLVL.

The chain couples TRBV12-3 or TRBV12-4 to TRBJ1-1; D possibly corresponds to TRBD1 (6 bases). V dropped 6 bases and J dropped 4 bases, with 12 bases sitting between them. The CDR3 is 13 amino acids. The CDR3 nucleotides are TGTGCCAGCAGCTCCTGGGGGGCCACTGAAGCTTTCTTT. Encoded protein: CASSSWGATEAFF.

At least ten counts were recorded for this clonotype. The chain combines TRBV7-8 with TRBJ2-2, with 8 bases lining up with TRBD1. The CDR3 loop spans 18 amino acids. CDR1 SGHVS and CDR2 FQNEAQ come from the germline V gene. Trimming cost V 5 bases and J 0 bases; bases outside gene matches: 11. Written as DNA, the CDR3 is TGTGCCAGCAGCGGGGACAGGCCCCACCAGACGAACACCGGGGAGCTGTTTTTT. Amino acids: CASSGDRPHQTNTGELFF.

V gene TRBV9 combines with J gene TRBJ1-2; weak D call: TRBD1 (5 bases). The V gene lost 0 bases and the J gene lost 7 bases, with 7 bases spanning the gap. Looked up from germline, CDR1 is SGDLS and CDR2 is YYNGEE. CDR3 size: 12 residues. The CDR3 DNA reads TGTGCCAGCAGCGTAGGACAGCGTGGCTACACCTTC. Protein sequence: CASSVGQRGYTF.

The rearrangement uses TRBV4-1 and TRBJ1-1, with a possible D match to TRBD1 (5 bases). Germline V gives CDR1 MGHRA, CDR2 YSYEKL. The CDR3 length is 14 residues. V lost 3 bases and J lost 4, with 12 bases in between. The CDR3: CASSHSWGGTEAFF. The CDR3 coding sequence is TGCGCCAGCAGCCACTCTTGGGGGGGCACTGAAGCTTTCTTT.

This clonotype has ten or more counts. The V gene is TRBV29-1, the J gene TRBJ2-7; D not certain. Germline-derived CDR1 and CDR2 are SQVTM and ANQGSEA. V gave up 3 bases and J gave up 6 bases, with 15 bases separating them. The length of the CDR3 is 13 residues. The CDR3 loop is CSVDSVGRREQYF. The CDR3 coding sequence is TGCAGCGTTGATAGTGTAGGTCGTCGCGAGCAGTACTTC.

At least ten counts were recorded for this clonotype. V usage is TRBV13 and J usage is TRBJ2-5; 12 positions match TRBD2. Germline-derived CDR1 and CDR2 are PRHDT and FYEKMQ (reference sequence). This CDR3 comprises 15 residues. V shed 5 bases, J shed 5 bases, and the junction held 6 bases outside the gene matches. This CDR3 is CASSGNGLAGETQYF. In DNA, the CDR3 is TGTGCCAGCAGCGGAAACGGACTAGCGGGGGAGACCCAGTACTTC. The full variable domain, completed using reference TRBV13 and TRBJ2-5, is AAGVIQSPRHLIKEKRETATLKCYPIPRHDTVYWYQQGPGQDPQFLISFYEKMQSDKGSIPDRFSAQQFSDYHSELNMSSLELGDSALYFCASSGNGLAGETQYFGPGTRLLVL.